This record looks at one T cell receptor (beta chain) sequence and its context. This entry comes from a study of blood T cell repertoires in COVID-19. Repertoires were generated with immunoSEQ multiplex PCR, while TCRdb's copy carries only in-frame clones and drops some. There are some 75,000 clones in the sample; around nine tenths occur only once, and 6.9% lies in the top ten. This CDR3 region has 13 residues. V lost 7 bases, J lost 9 bases, and 6 bases stayed unmatched. CDR1 LNHDA and CDR2 SQIVND come from the germline V gene (reference sequence). The receptor's source is a human donor in a cohort sampled during active COVID-19. The chain couples TRBV19 to TRBJ1-6; 7 positions match TRBD1. The sequencing sample was made of peripheral blood. CDR3 residues: CASTHRGRSPLHF. CDR3 bases: TGTGCCAGTACCCACAGGGGACGTTCACCCCTCCACTTT.